The present entry profiles one TCR beta chain with its context. The assay was immunoSEQ multiplex PCR, and TCRdb's table has in-frame clones only and misses some. The sample lists tens of thousands of clones, roughly 80% seen once, with roughly 12% in the top ten. The data were obtained in a study of PD-1 blockade in classical Hodgkin lymphoma. Germline V lookup: CDR1 KGHSY, CDR2 FQNENV. This CDR3 spans 14 amino acids. With 2 bases clipped from V and 5 bases from J, the junction kept 3 bases outside the gene matches. The sample's time point: cycle 4 day 1 (C4D1), after five to seven weeks of nivolumab. Each patient's relapse followed autologous stem cell transplantation, and brentuximab vedotin exposure varied.

This specimen consisted of peripheral blood mononuclear cells (PBMCs), obtained before the fourth cycle of nivolumab. The receptor comes from a human donor with classical Hodgkin lymphoma. The chain employs TRBV16 and TRBJ2-3; 8 positions match TRBD2. DNA of the CDR3: TGTGCCAGCAGCCAAGGACTAGCAGGAGATACGCAGTATTTT. Its protein product is CASSQGLAGDTQYF.